Listed below are T cell receptor beta chains from one sample, sequenced in a study of blood T cell repertoires in COVID-19. TCRdb's table, derived via immunoSEQ multiplex PCR, lists solely in-frame clones and lacks some. Of some 250,000 clones listed, roughly 90% were seen once; the top ten hold just under 0.8%. Sequenced sample: peripheral blood. The receptors come from a woman under 40 with acute or convalescent COVID-19. Both conserved end residues are part of each CDR3. The D gene is left open where the match is weak. Part of the rows lack a size; the others show once, few, many or a class for expanded clones.

V	size	D	J	CDR3	DNA
TRBV27	NA	NA	TRBJ1-1	CASSLREDWTEAFF	TGTGCCAGCAGTTTAAGGGAGGATTGGACTGAAGCTTTCTTT
TRBV7-7	NA	TRBD2	TRBJ2-1	CASSVGLAPNEQFF	TGTGCTAGCAGCGTAGGACTAGCCCCTAATGAGCAGTTCTTC
TRBV19	NA	TRBD2	TRBJ2-3	CASPPTSGPTTDTQYF	TGTGCCAGTCCGCCGACTAGCGGGCCAACGACAGATACGCAGTATTTT
TRBV25-1	NA	NA	TRBJ1-2	CASSDSHDSNYGYTF	TGTGCCAGCAGTGACTCTCACGACAGCAACTATGGCTACACCTTC
TRBV19	NA	NA	TRBJ2-2	CASSMTAANTGELFF	TGTGCCAGTAGTATGACAGCAGCGAACACCGGGGAGCTGTTTTTT
TRBV7-8	once	TRBD1	TRBJ2-5	CASSLSPRTGQETQYF	TGTGCCAGCAGCTTATCCCCCCGGACAGGGCAAGAGACCCAGTACTTC
TRBV5-1	NA	NA	TRBJ2-7	CASSAGGASYEQYF	TGCGCCAGCAGCGCCGGGGGAGCCTCCTACGAGCAGTACTTC
TRBV5-1	NA	NA	TRBJ1-2	CASSLEPGNYGYTF	TGCGCCAGCAGCTTGGAGCCGGGGAACTATGGCTACACCTTC
TRBV3-1/TRBV3-2	NA	NA	TRBJ2-1	CASSQVLGSRNEQFF	TGTGCCAGCAGCCAAGTCTTAGGGAGTCGCAATGAGCAGTTCTTC
TRBV7-9	NA	NA	TRBJ2-1	CASSPGTTYNEQFF	TGTGCCAGCAGCCCAGGGACAACATACAATGAGCAGTTCTTC
TRBV19	NA	NA	TRBJ1-1	CASSIDLEARGTEAFF	TGTGCCAGTAGTATAGACCTGGAGGCCAGGGGCACTGAAGCTTTCTTT
TRBV5-6	NA	TRBD1	TRBJ2-5	CASRTGAPQETQYF	TGTGCCAGCAGAACAGGGGCTCCTCAAGAGACCCAGTACTTC
TRBV7-2	NA	NA	TRBJ1-4	CASSLVGRANEKLFF	TGTGCCAGCAGCTTAGTGGGGCGCGCTAATGAAAAACTGTTTTTT
TRBV30	few	TRBD1	TRBJ1-3	CHGTASSGNTIYF	TGTCATGGGACAGCCTCGTCTGGAAACACCATATATTTT
TRBV9	NA	NA	TRBJ1-1	CASSVGGDTEAFF	TGTGCCAGCAGCGTAGGGGGAGACACTGAAGCTTTCTTT
TRBV19	NA	TRBD2	TRBJ2-7	CASSIASGSYEQYF	TGTGCCAGTAGTATCGCTAGCGGCTCCTACGAGCAGTACTTC
TRBV5-6	NA	TRBD1	TRBJ1-3	CASSLTGTVYSGNTIYF	TGTGCCAGCAGCTTGACCGGGACAGTTTACTCTGGAAACACCATATATTTT
TRBV7-8	NA	TRBD1	TRBJ1-1	CASSSGTAEAFF	TGTGCCAGCAGCTCAGGGACAGCTGAAGCTTTCTTT
TRBV13	NA	NA	TRBJ2-7	CASSHTYHEQYF	TGTGCCAGCAGTCATACTTACCACGAGCAGTACTTC
TRBV28	NA	NA	TRBJ1-5	CASSLPGSNQPQHF	TGTGCCAGCAGTCTCCCCGGTAGCAATCAGCCCCAGCATTTT
TRBV3-1/TRBV3-2	NA	NA	TRBJ1-2	CASSQVDRPIYGYTF	TGTGCCAGCAGCCAAGTAGACAGACCAATCTATGGCTACACCTTC
TRBV10-3	once	TRBD1	TRBJ2-7	CAISESGQGQYF	TGTGCCATCAGTGAGTCAGGACAGGGACAGTACTTC
TRBV27	NA	TRBD1	TRBJ1-2	CASTNTGTDINYGYTF	TGTGCCAGCACCAATACCGGGACAGATATTAACTATGGCTACACCTTC
TRBV7-9	NA	TRBD2	TRBJ2-6	CASSSTSGSSGANVLTF	TGTGCCAGCAGCTCCACTAGCGGGAGCTCTGGGGCCAACGTCCTGACTTTC
TRBV7-9	NA	TRBD1	TRBJ2-5	CASSLPGQGAAGTQYF	TGTGCCAGCAGCTTACCGGGACAGGGGGCTGCGGGGACCCAGTACTTC
TRBV9	NA	NA	TRBJ2-3	CASSPGLTIRDTQYF	TGTGCCAGCAGCCCCGGACTCACAATTAGAGATACGCAGTATTTT
TRBV19	few	TRBD2	TRBJ2-2	CASSLGTSGNTGELFF	TGTGCCAGTAGTCTAGGGACTAGCGGGAACACCGGGGAGCTGTTTTTT
TRBV5-6	few	TRBD2	TRBJ2-3	CASSLGASGKDTQYF	TGTGCCAGCAGCTTGGGAGCCAGCGGGAAGGATACGCAGTATTTT
TRBV19	NA	NA	TRBJ2-2	CASSINRGGRNTGELFF	TGTGCCAGTAGTATAAATCGTGGGGGCCGAAACACCGGGGAGCTGTTTTTT
TRBV30	NA	TRBD2	TRBJ2-2	CAWSQGLAGLGLFF	TGTGCCTGGAGTCAGGGACTAGCGGGATTGGGGCTGTTTTTT
TRBV12-3/TRBV12-4	NA	TRBD1	TRBJ1-5	CASRSGGQPQHF	TGTGCCAGCAGATCAGGGGGTCAGCCCCAGCATTTT
TRBV11-2	NA	TRBD2	TRBJ2-3	CASSLGLAGSPDTQYF	TGTGCCAGCAGCTTGGGACTAGCGGGATCGCCAGATACGCAGTATTTT
TRBV6-4	NA	NA	TRBJ2-1	CASSDGTGLSNEQFF	TGTGCCAGCAGTGACGGTACGGGACTTAGCAATGAGCAGTTCTTC
TRBV7-8	NA	TRBD2	TRBJ2-7	CASSDGPFTGGRPDF	TGTGCCAGCAGCGACGGACCCTTCACGGGCGGGAGGCCCGACTTC
TRBV11-2	once	TRBD2	TRBJ2-3	CASATSANPDTQYF	TGTGCCAGCGCAACTAGCGCCAACCCAGATACGCAGTATTTT
TRBV30	few	NA	TRBJ2-2	CAWRPGRNTGELFF	TGTGCCTGGAGGCCAGGGCGGAACACCGGGGAGCTGTTTTTT
TRBV30	NA	NA	TRBJ2-7	CAWRFNSYEQYF	TGTGCCTGGAGGTTCAACTCCTACGAGCAGTACTTC